Reported below is one T cell receptor beta chain. The antigen is not known. TCRdb keeps only in-frame clones here, not all; method: immunoSEQ multiplex PCR. The sample has about 180,000 clones, about 90% seen once. The V and J ends lost 2 bases and 0 bases respectively, with 11 bases between them. The CDR3 totals 16 residues. Germline V lookup: CDR1 MDHEN, CDR2 SYDVKM. The data derive from a study of T cell responses to AZD1222 COVID-19 vaccine. Study conclusions and caveats: Per reports, nearly half of all spike-specific TCRs target regions that are unmutated in variants. There were vaccine-associated CD4 TCRs across spike, dominant at 160-218 and 743-854. Recipients of two AZD1222 doses showed rising Spike-specific TCR breadth and depth.

V is TRBV28 and J is TRBJ1-5; no reliable D call. This receptor was taken from an adult in good health. The material sequenced was peripheral blood, taken on day 0 of AZD1222 vaccination. CDR3: CASSLEAIYSNQPQHF. The DNA for the CDR3 is TGTGCCAGCAGTTTAGAGGCAATCTATAGCAATCAGCCCCAGCATTTT.